The clone carrying this T cell receptor beta chain was found once. The data derive from a study of blood T cell repertoires in COVID-19. For the study at large: COVID-19 samples collected from the United States, Italy and Spain covered acute and convalescent phases.

CDR3 length: 15 residues. Germline values: CDR1 LNHDA, CDR2 SQIVND (reference sequence). The V and J ends lost 1 base and 5 bases respectively, with 14 bases between them. Authors' data handling: From reference gene primer amplification, estimates of nucleated cell counts were derived. The assay was immunoSEQ multiplex PCR, and TCRdb's table has in-frame clones only and misses some. V and J calls and clone size are as listed in that table; D and trimming were resolved from the DNA. The sample lists 180,000 or so clones, roughly 87% occurring once. Participants were aged roughly 18 to 90 years from some 24 US areas. Clinical history as reported by participants underpinned cohort assignment.

This chain links TRBV19 with TRBJ2-5, with D possibly matching TRBD2 (7 bases). The clonotype comes from a human donor with acute COVID-19. The donor label of this sample is uncertain. The specimen was PBMCs or T cells enriched from blood (not recorded which). Here the CDR3 reads CASSIASQGGETQYF. The CDR3 nucleotides are TGTGCCAGTAGTATAGCCTCACAGGGAGGGGAGACCCAGTACTTC.